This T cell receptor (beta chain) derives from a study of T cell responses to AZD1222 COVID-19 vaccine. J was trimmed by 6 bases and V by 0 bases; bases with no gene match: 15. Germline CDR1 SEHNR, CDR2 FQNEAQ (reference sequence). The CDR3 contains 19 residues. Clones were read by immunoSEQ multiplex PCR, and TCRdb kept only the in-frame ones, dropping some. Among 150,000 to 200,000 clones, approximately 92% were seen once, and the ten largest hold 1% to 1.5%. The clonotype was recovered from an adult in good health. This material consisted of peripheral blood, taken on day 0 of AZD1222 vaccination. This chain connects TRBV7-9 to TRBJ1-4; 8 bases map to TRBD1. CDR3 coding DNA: TGTGCCAGCAGCTTAGCGACTGAAGCCCGGACAGGGATGTATGAAAAACTGTTTTTT. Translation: CASSLATEARTGMYEKLFF.